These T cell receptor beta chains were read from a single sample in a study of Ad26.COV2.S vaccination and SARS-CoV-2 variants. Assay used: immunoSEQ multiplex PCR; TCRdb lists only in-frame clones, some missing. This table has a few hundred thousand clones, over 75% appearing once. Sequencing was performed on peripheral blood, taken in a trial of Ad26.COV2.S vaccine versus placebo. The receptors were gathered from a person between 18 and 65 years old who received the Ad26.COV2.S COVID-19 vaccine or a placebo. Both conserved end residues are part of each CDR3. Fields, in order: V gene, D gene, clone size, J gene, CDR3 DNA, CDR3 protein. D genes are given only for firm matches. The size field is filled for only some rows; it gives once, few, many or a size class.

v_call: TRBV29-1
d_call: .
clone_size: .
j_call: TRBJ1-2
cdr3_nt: TGCAGCGTTGAAGGACCGGGACCGAGAGCTAACTATGGCTACACCTTC
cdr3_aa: CSVEGPGPRANYGYTF

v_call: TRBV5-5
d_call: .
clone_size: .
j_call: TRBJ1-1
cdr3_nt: TGTGCCAGCAGCTTGAGGAGGGAGAACACTGAAGCTTTCTTT
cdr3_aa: CASSLRRENTEAFF

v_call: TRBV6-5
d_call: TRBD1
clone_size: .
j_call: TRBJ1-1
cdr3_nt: TGTGCCAGCATTCAGACAGGGATTGGTGAAGCTTTCTTT
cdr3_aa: CASIQTGIGEAFF

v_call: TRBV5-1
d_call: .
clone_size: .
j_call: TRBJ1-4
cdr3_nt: TGCGCCAGCAGCTTGGGGCAGACCGCAACTAATGAAAAACTGTTTTTT
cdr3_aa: CASSLGQTATNEKLFF

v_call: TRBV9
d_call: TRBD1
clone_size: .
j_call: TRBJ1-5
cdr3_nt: TGTGCCAGCAGCAGGGACAGGGTAAATCAGCCCCAGCATTTT
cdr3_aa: CASSRDRVNQPQHF

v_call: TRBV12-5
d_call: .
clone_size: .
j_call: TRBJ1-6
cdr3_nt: TGTGCTAGTGGTTTGGTACTCGGGCAGGGTACTTATTCACCCCTCCACTTT
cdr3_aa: CASGLVLGQGTYSPLHF

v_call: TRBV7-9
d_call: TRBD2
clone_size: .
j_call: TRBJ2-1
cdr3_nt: TGTGCCAGCAGCTTAGCTGGTGCGGGAGTGGGTGAGCAGTTCTTC
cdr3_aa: CASSLAGAGVGEQFF

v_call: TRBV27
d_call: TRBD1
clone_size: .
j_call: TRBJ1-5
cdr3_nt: TGTGCCAGCACCCGAGACAGGGGTATATACGGGGGCCAGCCCCAGCATTTT
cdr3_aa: CASTRDRGIYGGQPQHF

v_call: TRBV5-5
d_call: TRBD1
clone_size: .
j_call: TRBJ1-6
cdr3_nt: TGTGCCAGCAGCTTTTGGGACAGGGATAATTCACCCCTCCACTTT
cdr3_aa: CASSFWDRDNSPLHF

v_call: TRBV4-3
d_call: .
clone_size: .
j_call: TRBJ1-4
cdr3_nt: TGCGCCAGCAGCCAAGATCTTGGGACACGAGAAAAACTGTTTTTT
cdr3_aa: CASSQDLGTREKLFF

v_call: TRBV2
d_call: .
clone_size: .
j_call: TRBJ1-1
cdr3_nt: TGTGCCAGCAGTGAACTAGCGAACACTGAAGCTTTCTTT
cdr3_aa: CASSELANTEAFF

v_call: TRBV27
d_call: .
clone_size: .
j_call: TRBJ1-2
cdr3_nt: TGTGCCAGCAGTTCGAGCAACAGGGTCTTGGGCTACACCTTC
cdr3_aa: CASSSSNRVLGYTF

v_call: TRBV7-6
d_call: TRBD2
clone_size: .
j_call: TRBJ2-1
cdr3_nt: TGTGCCAGCAGTCCTCCTTCTAGCGGGAGGTCGGGAAATGAGCAGTTCTTC
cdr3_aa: CASSPPSSGRSGNEQFF

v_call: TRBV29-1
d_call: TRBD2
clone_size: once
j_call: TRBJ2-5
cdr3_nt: TGCAGCGTTGACCTAGCGGGAGGGCCGGGGGAGACCCAGTACTTC
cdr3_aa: CSVDLAGGPGETQYF

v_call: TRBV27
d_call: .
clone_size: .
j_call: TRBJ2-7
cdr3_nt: TGTGCCAGCAGTTACCGGGTGACGGGCGGGTACGAGCAGTACTTC
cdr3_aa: CASSYRVTGGYEQYF

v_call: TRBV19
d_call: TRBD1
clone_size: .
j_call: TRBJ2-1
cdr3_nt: TGTGCCAGTAGTCCTGGACAGGGAAGGAATGAGCAGTTCTTC
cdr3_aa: CASSPGQGRNEQFF

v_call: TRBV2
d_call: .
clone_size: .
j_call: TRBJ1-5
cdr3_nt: TGTGCCAGCAGAAGTCAGGGATTAAGCAATCAGCCCCAGCATTTT
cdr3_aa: CASRSQGLSNQPQHF

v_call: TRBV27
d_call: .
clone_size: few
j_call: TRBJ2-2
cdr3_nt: TGTGCCAGCAGTTTACCAGGATACGATGGCACCGGGGAGCTGTTTTTT
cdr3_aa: CASSLPGYDGTGELFF

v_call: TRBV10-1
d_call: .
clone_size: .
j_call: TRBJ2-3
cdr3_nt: TGCGCCAGCAGTGTTATCCTAGGGGGTACAGATACGCAGTATTTT
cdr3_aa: CASSVILGGTDTQYF

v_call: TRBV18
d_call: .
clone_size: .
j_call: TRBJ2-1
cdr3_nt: TGTGCCAGCTCCTCTCCTCTGGGGTACAATGAGCAGTTCTTC
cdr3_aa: CASSSPLGYNEQFF

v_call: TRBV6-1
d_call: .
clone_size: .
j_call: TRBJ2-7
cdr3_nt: TGTGCCAGCAGTGAGCAGGGTTCCTACGAGCAGTACTTC
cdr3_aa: CASSEQGSYEQYF

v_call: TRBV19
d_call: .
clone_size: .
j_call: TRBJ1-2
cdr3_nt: TGTGCCAGTAGTATAGGGAGAGCCGGACCTAACTATGGCTACACCTTC
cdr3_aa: CASSIGRAGPNYGYTF

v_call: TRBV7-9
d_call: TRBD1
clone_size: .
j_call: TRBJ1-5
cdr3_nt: TGTGCCAGCAGCTTTGATGGACAGGGTACTCAGCCCCAGCATTTT
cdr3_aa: CASSFDGQGTQPQHF

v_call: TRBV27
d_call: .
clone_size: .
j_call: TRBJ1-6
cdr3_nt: TGTGCCAGCAGTTTCCTCGTCCGGGACACCTATAATTCACCCCTCCACTTT
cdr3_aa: CASSFLVRDTYNSPLHF

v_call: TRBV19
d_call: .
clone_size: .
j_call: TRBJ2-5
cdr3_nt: TGTGCCAGTAGTATAGGGTCGGGGATGCAAGAGACCCAGTACTTC
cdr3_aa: CASSIGSGMQETQYF

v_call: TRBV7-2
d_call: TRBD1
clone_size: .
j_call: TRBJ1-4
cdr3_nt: TGTGCCAGCAGCTTCCGGGACAGGGATGGAAAACTGTTTTTT
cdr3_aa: CASSFRDRDGKLFF

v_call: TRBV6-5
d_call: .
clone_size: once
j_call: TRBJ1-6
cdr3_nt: TGTGCCAGCAGCCGACTCGTGGCAATGGGACCCCTCCACTTT
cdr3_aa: CASSRLVAMGPLHF

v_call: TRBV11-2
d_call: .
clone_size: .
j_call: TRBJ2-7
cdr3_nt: TGTGCCAGCAGCTTAAATAAAGAGCAGTACTTC
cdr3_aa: CASSLNKEQYF

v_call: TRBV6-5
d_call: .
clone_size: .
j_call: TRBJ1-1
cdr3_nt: TGTGCCAGCACTCTACGGTGGGACACTGAAGCTTTCTTT
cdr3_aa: CASTLRWDTEAFF

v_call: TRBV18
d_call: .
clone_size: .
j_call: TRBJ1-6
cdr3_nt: TGTGCCAGCTCACGCCAGGGAAATTCTAATAATTCACCCCTCCACTTT
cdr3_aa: CASSRQGNSNNSPLHF

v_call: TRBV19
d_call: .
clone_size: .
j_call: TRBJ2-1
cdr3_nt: TGTGCCAGTAATGACCGACGGTACAATGAGCAGTTCTTC
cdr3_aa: CASNDRRYNEQFF

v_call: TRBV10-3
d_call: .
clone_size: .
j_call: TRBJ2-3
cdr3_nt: TGTGCCATCTCCCACGGATCCACAGATACGCAGTATTTT
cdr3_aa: CAISHGSTDTQYF

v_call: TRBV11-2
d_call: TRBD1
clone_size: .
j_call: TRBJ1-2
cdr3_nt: TGTGCCAGCAGCGACCAACGACAGGGGATCGGCGATGGCTACACCTTC
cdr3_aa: CASSDQRQGIGDGYTF

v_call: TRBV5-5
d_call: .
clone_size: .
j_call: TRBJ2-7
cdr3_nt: TGTGCCAGCAGCTTAAGAGGGGGGGAAGACGAGCAGTACTTC
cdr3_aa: CASSLRGGEDEQYF

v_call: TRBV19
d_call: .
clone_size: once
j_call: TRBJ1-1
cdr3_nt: TGTGCCAGTAGTATCGGGAAGGGTACAACTGAAGCTTTCTTT
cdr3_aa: CASSIGKGTTEAFF

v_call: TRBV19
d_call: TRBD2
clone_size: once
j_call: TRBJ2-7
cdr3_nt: TGTGCCAGTTCCTTAGCGGGGGGTCGGTACGAGCAGTACTTC
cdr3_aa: CASSLAGGRYEQYF

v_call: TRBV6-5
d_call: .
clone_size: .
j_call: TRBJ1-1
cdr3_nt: TGTGCCAGCAGTTACACTGCGAAGTCACGGACTGAAGCTTTCTTT
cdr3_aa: CASSYTAKSRTEAFF

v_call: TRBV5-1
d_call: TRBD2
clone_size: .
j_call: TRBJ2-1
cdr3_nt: TGCGCCAGCAGCTCCCTGGCTAGCGGGAGTTCCTACAATGAGCAGTTCTTC
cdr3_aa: CASSSLASGSSYNEQFF

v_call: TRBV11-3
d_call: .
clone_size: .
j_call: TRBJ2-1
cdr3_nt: TGTGCCAGCAGCTTAGGGCGGGAACGATACAATGAGCAGTTCTTC
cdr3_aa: CASSLGRERYNEQFF

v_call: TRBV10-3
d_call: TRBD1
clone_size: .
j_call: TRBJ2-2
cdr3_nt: TGTGCCACCAAGGGGACAGGGGGTGCGAACACCGGGGAGCTGTTTTTT
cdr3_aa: CATKGTGGANTGELFF

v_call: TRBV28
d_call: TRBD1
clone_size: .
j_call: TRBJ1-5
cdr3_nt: TGTGCCAGCAGTTTTGGGACAGGGGTGCATCAGCCCCAGCATTTT
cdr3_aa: CASSFGTGVHQPQHF

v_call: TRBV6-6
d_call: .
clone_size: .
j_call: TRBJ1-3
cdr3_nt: TGTGCCAGCAGTTACATAACAGCCGGAAACACCATATATTTT
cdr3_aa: CASSYITAGNTIYF

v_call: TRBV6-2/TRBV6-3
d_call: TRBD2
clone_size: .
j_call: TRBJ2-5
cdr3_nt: TGTGCCAGCAGTTCCGCGGGGGGATCGCAAGAGACCCAGTACTTC
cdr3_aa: CASSSAGGSQETQYF

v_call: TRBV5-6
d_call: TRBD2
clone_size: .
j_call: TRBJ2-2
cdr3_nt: TGTGCCAGCAGCTGGGGACTAGCGGGAGAGGACACCGGGGAGCTGTTTTTT
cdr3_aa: CASSWGLAGEDTGELFF

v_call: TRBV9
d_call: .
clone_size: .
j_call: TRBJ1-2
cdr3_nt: TGTGCCAGCAGCGAGACAGACTATGGCTACACCTTC
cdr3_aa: CASSETDYGYTF

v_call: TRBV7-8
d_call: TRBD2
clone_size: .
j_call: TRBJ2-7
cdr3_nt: TGTGCCAGCAGCCGGGTTCTAGCGGAGAACGAGCAGTACTTC
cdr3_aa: CASSRVLAENEQYF

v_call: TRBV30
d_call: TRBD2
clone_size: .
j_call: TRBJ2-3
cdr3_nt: TGTGCCTGGCTTAGCGGGGCAAGCACAGATACGCAGTATTTT
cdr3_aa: CAWLSGASTDTQYF